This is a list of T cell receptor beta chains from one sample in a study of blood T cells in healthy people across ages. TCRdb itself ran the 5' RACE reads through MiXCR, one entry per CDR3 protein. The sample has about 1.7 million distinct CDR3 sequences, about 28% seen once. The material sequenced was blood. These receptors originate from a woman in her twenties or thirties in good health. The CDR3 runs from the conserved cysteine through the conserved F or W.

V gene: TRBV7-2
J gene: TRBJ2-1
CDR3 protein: CASSLALGVRNEQFF

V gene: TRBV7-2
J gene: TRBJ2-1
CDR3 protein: CASSPSLTSAAYNEQFF

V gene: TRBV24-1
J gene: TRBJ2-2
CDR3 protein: CATSDPTGIDTGELFF

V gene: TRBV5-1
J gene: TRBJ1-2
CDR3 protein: CAREGRVPYGYTF

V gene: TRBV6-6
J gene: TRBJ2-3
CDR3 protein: CASTAPGNTDTQYF

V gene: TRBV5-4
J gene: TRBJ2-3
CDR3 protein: CASSREGTRGADTQYF

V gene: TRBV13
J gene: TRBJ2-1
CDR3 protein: CASSLGLDGQFF

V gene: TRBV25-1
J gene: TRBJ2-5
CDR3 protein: CASSGYRGTQETQYF

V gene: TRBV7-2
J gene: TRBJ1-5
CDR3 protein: CASSLMGQASPQHF

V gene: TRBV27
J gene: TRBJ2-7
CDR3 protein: CASSLKGAGGFYEQYF

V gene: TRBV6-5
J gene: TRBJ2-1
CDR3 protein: CASSRGDRGGFNEQFF

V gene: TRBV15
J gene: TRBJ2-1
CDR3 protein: CATSRVDIDEQFF

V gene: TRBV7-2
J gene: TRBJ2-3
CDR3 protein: CASSSGLAGGGKDTQYF

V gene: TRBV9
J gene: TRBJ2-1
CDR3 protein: CASSGAGARVNEQFF

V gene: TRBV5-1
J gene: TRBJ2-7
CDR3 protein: CASRDTGGSYEQYF

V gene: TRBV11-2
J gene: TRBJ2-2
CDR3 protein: CASSSAPPPLGSGELFF

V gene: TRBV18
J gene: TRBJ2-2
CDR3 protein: CASSLDLTSQGELFF

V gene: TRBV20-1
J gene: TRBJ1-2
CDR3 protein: CSASFGQAGYGYTF

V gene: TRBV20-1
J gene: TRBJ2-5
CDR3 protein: CSARRGQQETQYF

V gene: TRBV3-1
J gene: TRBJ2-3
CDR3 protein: CASSQDRIKQDTQYF

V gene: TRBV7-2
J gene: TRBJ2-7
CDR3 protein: CASSRSTVFSGPSGDEQYF

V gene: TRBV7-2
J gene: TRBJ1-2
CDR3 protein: CASSPLQRAANYGYTF

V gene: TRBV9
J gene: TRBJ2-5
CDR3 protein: CASSTGLAEQETQYF

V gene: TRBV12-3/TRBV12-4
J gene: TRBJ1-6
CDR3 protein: CASSYKYGQGGSPLHF

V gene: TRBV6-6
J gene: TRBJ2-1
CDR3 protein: CASSYQGRYEQFF

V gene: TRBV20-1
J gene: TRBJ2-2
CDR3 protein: CSASGAGGTGELFF

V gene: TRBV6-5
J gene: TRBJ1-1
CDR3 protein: CASRSRGAPMNTEAFF

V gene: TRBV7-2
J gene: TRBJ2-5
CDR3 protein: CASTTRSGWGETQYF

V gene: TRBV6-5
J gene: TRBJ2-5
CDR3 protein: CASSYSPNGQQETQYF

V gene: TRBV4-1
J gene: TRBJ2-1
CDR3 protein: CASSQEAGGWLNEQFF

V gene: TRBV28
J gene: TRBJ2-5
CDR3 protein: CASSLYDRWSPGGSETQYF

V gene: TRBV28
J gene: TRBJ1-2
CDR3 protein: CASSLSGTGRCSGYTF

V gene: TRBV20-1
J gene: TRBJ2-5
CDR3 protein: CSAPKAGGQEQYF

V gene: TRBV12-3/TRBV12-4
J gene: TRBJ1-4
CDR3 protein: CASSSLGGREKLFF